A single sample is the source of the 19 T cell receptor beta chains below, sequenced in a study of T cells expressing NK-cell markers. TCRdb reprocessed the 5' RACE reads and keeps a single row for each CDR3 protein, giving no DNA. The repertoire table contains some 450,000 distinct CDR3 sequences. The sequencing sample was made of blood T cells: a sorted CD56 or NKG2C T cell subset, CD4+ or CD8+ T cells, or bulk PBMC T cells (not recorded which). These TCRs come from a woman aged 18-70 years in good health.

The chain carries TRBV4-1 and TRBJ2-1; TCRdb lists TRBD1, though no DNA is available to test this call. Germline CDR1 MGHRA, CDR2 YSYEKL. This CDR3 region has 15 residues. The chain's CDR3 is CASSQSRPSYNEQFF.

V usage is TRBV5-6 and J usage is TRBJ2-2; lacking DNA, the TRBD1 call made by TCRdb goes unchecked. Germline CDR1 reads SGHDT; CDR2 reads YYEEEE. The CDR3 loop spans 14 amino acids. CDR3 sequence reads: CASSSDRSTGELFF.

The V and J genes are TRBV12-3 or TRBV12-4 and TRBJ1-6; absent DNA, TCRdb's TRBD1 call cannot be checked. This CDR3 contains 13 residues. CDR3 residues: CASSLTEFSPLHF.

The gene calls are TRBV5-4 and TRBJ1-2; the TRBD1 assignment by TCRdb is unverifiable without DNA. This CDR3 comprises 15 residues. Looked up from germline, CDR1 is SGHNT and CDR2 is YYREEE (reference sequence). CDR3 amino acids: CASRRKTGPLYGYTF.

The chain couples TRBV20-1 to TRBJ2-1. The CDR3 is 14 residues long. Germline lookup yields CDR1 DFQATT and CDR2 SNEGSKA (reference sequence). This chain's CDR3 is CSASEGSHYNEQFF.

The genes are TRBV6-5 and TRBJ2-5; TCRdb outputs TRBD2, but without DNA this stays unchecked. The CDR3 totals 18 residues. CDR1 is MNHEY, CDR2 SVGAGI, per germline. CDR3 residues: CASSYSRLAGGHQETQYF.

V gene TRBV15 combines with J gene TRBJ2-5; TCRdb reports TRBD1, a call that lacks DNA to check it against. The CDR3 loop spans 12 amino acids. CDR1 is LNHNV and CDR2 is YYDKDF in the germline V gene (reference sequence). This chain's CDR3 is CATSRDGDSRYF.

J is TRBJ2-2 and V is TRBV3-1; as DNA is missing, the TRBD2 call by TCRdb cannot be tested. The CDR3 contains 17 residues. The germline V gene encodes CDR1 LGHDT and CDR2 YNNKEL (reference sequence). CDR3 loop: CASSSRSPSSNTGELFF.

The CDR3 spells CASSLRAEYEQYF. The chain employs TRBV7-3 and TRBJ2-7; the D call from TCRdb, TRBD2, cannot be confirmed without DNA. This CDR3 is built from 13 residues. Germline V gives CDR1 SGHTA, CDR2 FQGTGA.

V and J are TRBV15 and TRBJ2-5; TCRdb's D gene call, TRBD1, goes unchecked for lack of DNA. The CDR3 has 15 amino acids. Per the germline V gene, CDR1 is LNHNV and CDR2 is YYDKDF (reference sequence). CDR3 sequence reads: CATSRGDRGQETQYF.

The V call is TRBV6-2 or TRBV6-3, the J call TRBJ2-7; TCRdb's D call, TRBD1, is unchecked because there is no DNA. In germline, CDR1 is MNHEY, CDR2 SVGEGT. The length of the CDR3 is 14 residues. The CDR3 protein is CASSTLGTDYEQYF.

The V call is TRBV20-1, the J call TRBJ1-2; TCRdb proposes TRBD1, but this gene call is untestable without DNA. Germline V CDR1 and CDR2: DFQATT, SNEGSKA (reference sequence). The CDR3 contains 17 residues. CDR3 loop: CSARDWGQGAFPSGYTF.

The chain has TRBV18 and TRBJ1-2; TCRdb lists TRBD1, though no DNA is available to test this call. The germline V gene encodes CDR1 KGHSH and CDR2 LQKENI. This CDR3 region has 13 residues. The CDR3 reads CASSPYRGSGYTF.

The chain uses TRBV6-2 or TRBV6-3 and TRBJ2-2; TCRdb gives TRBD2 as the D gene, but with no DNA this cannot be confirmed. The CDR3 sequence is 16 residues long. Germline CDR1 reads MNHEY; CDR2 reads SVGEGT. CDR3 residues: CASSPGLAGVTGELFF.

The CDR3: CATSDLRTGVTGELFF. The rearrangement joins TRBV24-1 to TRBJ2-2; TCRdb gives TRBD1 as the D gene, but with no DNA this cannot be confirmed. Germline-derived CDR1 and CDR2 are KGHDR and SFDVKD. The CDR3 runs 16 residues.

V usage is TRBV6-5 and J usage is TRBJ1-2. Germline CDR1 MNHEY, CDR2 SVGAGI. CDR3 size: 15 residues. CDR3 in amino acids: CASSYLADLNYGYTF.

The chain employs TRBV7-9 and TRBJ1-5; TCRdb calls TRBD1, which cannot be checked without DNA. The CDR3 is made up of 17 amino acids. Germline V CDR1 and CDR2: SEHNR, FQNEAQ (reference sequence). The CDR3: CASSRSPGGDSNQPQHF.

This rearrangement joins TRBV19 to TRBJ1-2. CDR3 length: 15 residues. Germline values: CDR1 LNHDA, CDR2 SQIVND (reference sequence). CDR3 sequence reads: CASSIDATAGDGYTF.

The rearrangement links TRBV12-3 or TRBV12-4 to TRBJ1-1. The CDR3 contains 11 residues. CDR3 in amino acids: CATLLDTEAFF.